What follows are 29 T cell receptor beta chains derived from one specimen sequenced in a study of cytomegalovirus exposure and HLA in healthy donors. The PCR contained 60 Vbeta and 13 Jbeta primers. TCRdb's table, derived via immunoSEQ multiplex PCR, lists solely in-frame clones and lacks some. The data hold some 120,000 clones, with 55% to 75% observed a single time. Sequenced input: PBMCs. These receptors all stem from a man younger than 40 in good health and CMV-seropositive.

V and J are TRBV5-1 and TRBJ1-1; TRBD1 aligns across 11 bases. There are 15 residues in the CDR3. The ends lost 4 bases at V and 3 bases at J; junction bases unmatched: 5. Germline values: CDR1 SGHRS, CDR2 YFSETQ. CDR3 DNA: TGCGCCAGCAGCCCAAGGACAGGGGGCTACACTGAAGCTTTCTTT. It codes for CASSPRTGGYTEAFF.

This clone was counted between two and nine times. V usage is TRBV23-1 and J usage is TRBJ2-4; D may be TRBD1 (6 bases). TRBV23-1 is filed as an ORF, its function uncertain. The CDR3 contains 19 residues. Trimming shortened V by 3 bases and J by 0 bases, and 21 bases separated the two germline ends. The CDR3 here is CASSQPGHNYFLAKNIQYF. The CDR3 nucleotides read TGCGCCAGCAGTCAGCCGGGACATAACTATTTTCTAGCCAAAAACATTCAGTACTTC.

Points on this clone: Other DNA sequences from this sample encode an identical CDR3 as well. The rearrangement uses TRBV2 and TRBJ2-3; 7 bases align to TRBD1. Per germline, CDR1 SNHLY and CDR2 FYNNEI. V was pared by 3 bases and J by 1 base, with 1 base of the junction left unmatched. This CDR3 is built from 14 residues. CDR3 region: CASSDQGGTDTQYF. The CDR3 DNA sequence: TGTGCCAGCAGTGATCAGGGGGGCACAGATACGCAGTATTTT. Filled out from reference TRBV2 and TRBJ2-3, the complete variable domain reads EPEVTQTPSHQVTQMGQEVILRCVPISNHLYFYWYRQILGQKVEFLVSFYNNEISEKSEIFDDQFSVERPDGSNFTLKIRSTKLEDSAMYFCASSDQGGTDTQYFGPGTRLTVL.

The chain carries TRBV2 and TRBJ2-7, with 10 positions matching TRBD2. The germline V gene has CDR1 SNHLY and CDR2 FYNNEI. Trimming took 4 bases from V and 4 from J; bases not matched to a gene: 4. The CDR3 spans 14 residues. In DNA form, the CDR3 reads TGTGCCAGCAGTGGGGCTAGCGGGAGTTACGAGCAGTACTTC. This translates into CASSGASGSYEQYF.

The V call is TRBV7-3, the J call TRBJ2-1; no definite D call. CDR1 and CDR2 (germline): SGHTA, FQGTGA. The CDR3 covers 11 residues. The V end lost 6 bases, the J end lost 8 bases, and 8 bases lay between the germline ends. CDR3 in amino acids: CASSPGDEQFF. In DNA, the CDR3 is TGTGCCAGCAGTCCCGGTGATGAGCAGTTCTTC.

The V and J genes are TRBV11-3 and TRBJ2-1; D perhaps matches TRBD2 (5 bases). V dropped 5 bases and J dropped 0 bases, with 14 bases sitting between them. From germline, CDR1 is SGHNT and CDR2 YENEEA. The CDR3 consists of 16 residues. Written as DNA, the CDR3 is TGTGCCAGCAGCGTCAGCCGGGGAAGCTCCTACAATGAGCAGTTCTTC. Protein: CASSVSRGSSYNEQFF.

In the case of this clone: Germline is not matched at one junction end, which may reflect a read error. This chain uses TRBV6-6 with TRBJ2-3; 10 nucleotides align to TRBD2. Germline CDR1 is MNHNY and CDR2 is SVGAGI (reference sequence). The CDR3 extends over 16 amino acids. CDR3 sequence reads: CASSYSLAGAGDAQYF. The DNA of the CDR3 is TGTGCCAGCAGTTACTCCCTAGCGGGAGCTGGAGATGCGCAGTATTTT.

V gene TRBV5-1 combines with J gene TRBJ2-5, with 11 bases fitting TRBD2. CDR1 is SGHRS, CDR2 YFSETQ, per germline. The ends lost 6 bases at V and 2 bases at J; junction bases unmatched: 6. The CDR3 spans 15 residues. In DNA, the CDR3 is TGCGCCAGCAAACAAACTAGCGGGAGTCAAGAGACCCAGTACTTC. It is translated as CASKQTSGSQETQYF.

The chain joins TRBV12-5 to TRBJ2-2; 7 nucleotides align to TRBD1. The CDR3 totals 15 residues. In germline, CDR1 is LGHNT, CDR2 FRNRAP. V lost 7 bases, J lost 6 bases, and 11 bases stayed unmatched. Here the CDR3 DNA reads TGTGCTAGTGTTCAGAGTGACAGGGAACCCGGGGAGCTGTTTTTT. Its translation: CASVQSDREPGELFF.

The J gene is TRBJ1-6, the V gene TRBV4-3; TRBD1 matches at 12 bases. Germline assignment: CDR1 LGHNA and CDR2 YSLEER. The CDR3 is 16 amino acids. V lost 0 bases, J lost 9 bases, and 3 bases stayed unmatched. CDR3 in DNA: TGCGCCAGCAGCCAAGATTGGGACAGGGGGCGTTCACCCCTCCACTTT. Translated, it gives CASSQDWDRGRSPLHF.

This clone was counted a single time. This rearrangement joins TRBV5-1 to TRBJ1-5; TRBD1 aligns across 7 bases. The germline gives CDR1 SGHRS, CDR2 YFSETQ. The CDR3 length is 14 residues. With V trimmed by 2 bases and J by 5 bases, 4 bases remained unmatched. The CDR3 is CASSFSGTDQPQHF. The CDR3 DNA reads as TGCGCCAGCAGCTTCTCCGGGACAGATCAGCCCCAGCATTTT.

On this clone: A junction boundary mismatches the germline segment, possibly from a read error. The chain joins TRBV7-9 to TRBJ2-5; D might be TRBD1 (6 bases). The CDR3 runs 15 residues. Germline CDR1 is SEHNR and CDR2 is FQNEAQ (reference sequence). CDR3 residues: CSSTFRDNPPETQYF. CDR3 bases: TGTTCCAGCACCTTCCGGGACAACCCTCCGGAGACCCAGTACTTC.

This clone was recorded only once. The chain is built from TRBV7-3 and TRBJ2-7; TRBD1 might be the D (6 bases). The CDR3 length is 14 residues. The ends were cut back, 3 bases at V and 1 base at J, with 10 bases in the middle. The germline gives CDR1 SGHTA, CDR2 FQGTGA. CDR3 bases: TGTGCCAGCAGCTTGTACAGGGTTTCCTACGAGCAGTACTTC. Its protein product is CASSLYRVSYEQYF.

The chain couples TRBV18 to TRBJ2-1; 15 bases are a match to TRBD2. The CDR3 sequence is 19 residues long. The ends lost 6 bases at V and 7 bases at J; junction bases unmatched: 16. Germline V gene data show CDR1 as KGHSH and CDR2 as LQKENI. CDR3 sequence: CASSRTPRTSGRVRNEQFF. For the CDR3, the DNA is TGTGCCAGCTCCCGAACGCCTCGGACTAGCGGGAGGGTGCGAAATGAGCAGTTCTTC.

About this clone itself: The junction does not match germline at one end; this may be a read error. This sample also contains other DNA sequences that code for the same CDR3. The chain carries TRBV11-2 and TRBJ2-3, with D hard to call. Germline CDR1 is SGHAT and CDR2 is FQNNGV. This CDR3 spans 15 amino acids. The CDR3 DNA is TGCGCCAGCAGCGACCGGGTATCTCGCACAGATACGCAGTATTTT. The encoded protein is CASSDRVSRTDTQYF.

This clone was detected only a few times. The rearrangement uses TRBV5-4 and TRBJ2-5; the match to TRBD1 covers 10 bases. The end of the DNA fits TRBJ2-7 better, so the J call may be wrong. This CDR3 comprises 16 residues. CDR1 and CDR2 (germline): SGHNT, YYREEE (reference sequence). The chain's CDR3 is CASSWGGQGGLYEQYF. The CDR3 nucleotides are TGTGCCAGCAGCTGGGGAGGACAGGGGGGATTATACGAGCAGTACTTC.

This chain joins TRBV27 and TRBJ2-2, with TRBD1 matching over 11 bases. The length of the CDR3 is 16 residues. J was trimmed by 3 bases and V by 2 bases; bases with no gene match: 2. Per germline, CDR1 MNHEY and CDR2 SMNVEV (reference sequence). CDR3 DNA: TGTGCCAGCAGTTTAGGACAGGGGGCCGACACCGGGGAGCTGTTTTTT. Translated, it gives CASSLGQGADTGELFF.

There are a few counts of this clone. The J gene is TRBJ2-7, the V gene TRBV9; D is possibly TRBD1 (6 bases). The CDR3 length is 15 residues. Germline V gene lookup returns CDR1 SGDLS and CDR2 YYNGEE. V gave up 1 base and J gave up 6 bases, with 17 bases separating them. The CDR3 sequence is CASSVLGQGSTEQYF. The CDR3 region has the DNA TGTGCCAGCAGCGTACTAGGCCAGGGGTCGACCGAGCAGTACTTC.

The chain links TRBV13 to TRBJ2-1; no clear D gene. Trimming removed 5 bases at V and 0 bases at J, with 8 bases between. This CDR3 region has 14 residues. Germline assignment: CDR1 PRHDT and CDR2 FYEKMQ (reference sequence). The chain's CDR3 is CASSLPGSYNEQFF. CDR3 DNA: TGTGCCAGCAGCCTGCCCGGCTCCTACAATGAGCAGTTCTTC.

The chain uses TRBV9 and TRBJ2-7; D is possibly TRBD1 (6 bases). V lost 0 bases, J lost 4 bases, and 11 bases lay in between. The length of the CDR3 is 14 residues. CDR1 and CDR2 from the germline V gene are SGDLS and YYNGEE. Here the CDR3 reads CASSVGTGQYEQYF. In nucleotides, the CDR3 is TGTGCCAGCAGCGTAGGAACAGGGCAGTACGAGCAGTACTTC.

The chain is built from TRBV5-1 and TRBJ2-5; D is perhaps TRBD2 (6 bases). V was trimmed by 2 bases and J by 3 bases, leaving 11 bases between them. This CDR3 spans 14 amino acids. Germline CDR1 is SGHRS and CDR2 is YFSETQ. The CDR3 bases are TGCGCCAGCAGCTTAACGGCTAGCGAAGAGACCCAGTACTTC. It codes for CASSLTASEETQYF. The full variable domain, completed using reference TRBV5-1 and TRBJ2-5, is KAGVTQTPRYLIKTRGQQVTLSCSPISGHRSVSWYQQTPGQGLQFLFEYFSETQRNKGNFPGRFSGRQFSNSRSEMNVSTLELGDSALYLCASSLTASEETQYFGPGTRLLVL.

The chain joins TRBV5-6 to TRBJ1-2; TRBD1 is a possible D gene (6 bases). Per the germline V gene, CDR1 is SGHDT and CDR2 is YYEEEE. This CDR3 spans 14 amino acids. V lost 3 bases and J 4 bases, leaving 13 bases between the germline ends. The CDR3 protein is CASSYRDRPYGYTF. The CDR3 bases are TGTGCCAGCAGCTACCGTGACAGGCCCTATGGCTACACCTTC. The complete variable domain, with remaining parts taken from reference TRBV5-6 and TRBJ1-2, reads DAGVTQSPTHLIKTRGQQVTLRCSPKSGHDTVSWYQQALGQGPQFIFQYYEEEERQRGNFPDRFSGHQFPNYSSELNVNALLLGDSALYLCASSYRDRPYGYTFGSGTRLTVV.

The chain combines TRBV10-3 with TRBJ1-1, with TRBD1 matching over 7 bases. Germline assignment: CDR1 ENHRY and CDR2 SYGVKD. J was trimmed by 6 bases and V by 10 bases; bases with no gene match: 14. This CDR3 has 14 amino acids. In DNA, the CDR3 is TGTGCCACACACCCACTGACAGGGAATGCTGAAGCTTTCTTT. It encodes CATHPLTGNAEAFF.

The table lists this clone with a few counts. The chain employs TRBV6-1 and TRBJ2-1; tentative D call: TRBD1 (6 bases). Germline V CDR1 and CDR2: MNHNS, SASEGT. This CDR3 is built from 14 residues. Deletions cut 3 bases from V and 4 bases from J, with 10 bases between. CDR3 region: CASSERTVYNEQFF. DNA of the CDR3: TGTGCCAGCAGTGAGAGGACAGTTTACAATGAGCAGTTCTTC.

The rearrangement uses TRBV2 and TRBJ1-2, with 7 positions matching TRBD1. V lost 7 bases, J lost 3 bases, and 5 bases stayed unmatched. Per the germline V gene, CDR1 is SNHLY and CDR2 is FYNNEI. The CDR3 runs to 13 residues. The CDR3 spells CASKLGGYYGYTF. The CDR3 nucleotides are TGTGCCAGCAAATTAGGGGGCTACTATGGCTACACCTTC.

The chain combines TRBV19 with TRBJ1-1; 8 bases match TRBD1. Looked up from germline, CDR1 is LNHDA and CDR2 is SQIVND (reference sequence). The CDR3 has 15 residues. The J segment lost 1 base and the V segment lost 4 bases, leaving 5 bases of the junction unmatched. The CDR3 spells CASSRVDRANTEAFF. The CDR3 region has the DNA TGTGCCAGTAGTAGGGTGGACAGGGCGAACACTGAAGCTTTCTTT.

Comment on this clone: The junction departs from the called germline gene at one end, perhaps through a read error. The chain uses TRBV7-9 and TRBJ2-7; D is unresolved. The CDR3 runs 11 residues. Germline V gives CDR1 SEHNR, CDR2 FQNEAQ (reference sequence). CDR3 in DNA: TGTTCCAGCAGCGTCACCTACGAGCAGTACTTC. It encodes CSSSVTYEQYF. Supplemented by reference TRBV7-9 and TRBJ2-7, the full variable domain reads DTGVSQNPRHKITKRGQNVTFRCDPISEHNRLYWYRQTLGQGPEFLTYFQNEAQLEKSRLLSDRFSAERPKGSFSTLEIQRTEQGDSAMYLCSSSVTYEQYFGPGTRLTVT.

In its sample, this clone was seen a few times. V gene TRBV9 combines with J gene TRBJ2-3, with D uncertain. Trimming stripped 0 bases from V and 3 bases from J, with 2 bases between. Germline loops: CDR1 SGDLS, CDR2 YYNGEE. This CDR3 contains 12 residues. The CDR3 DNA reads as TGTGCCAGCAGCGTAGCTACAGATACGCAGTATTTT. It codes for CASSVATDTQYF.

The chain joins TRBV28 to TRBJ1-1; TRBD1 is a possible D gene (6 bases). V lost 2 bases and J 0 bases, leaving 13 bases between the germline ends. Germline CDR1 MDHEN, CDR2 SYDVKM. CDR3 length equals 16 residues. The CDR3 DNA reads as TGTGCCAGCAGTTTAGGGGGGGCACTTTTGAACACTGAAGCTTTCTTT. It codes for CASSLGGALLNTEAFF.